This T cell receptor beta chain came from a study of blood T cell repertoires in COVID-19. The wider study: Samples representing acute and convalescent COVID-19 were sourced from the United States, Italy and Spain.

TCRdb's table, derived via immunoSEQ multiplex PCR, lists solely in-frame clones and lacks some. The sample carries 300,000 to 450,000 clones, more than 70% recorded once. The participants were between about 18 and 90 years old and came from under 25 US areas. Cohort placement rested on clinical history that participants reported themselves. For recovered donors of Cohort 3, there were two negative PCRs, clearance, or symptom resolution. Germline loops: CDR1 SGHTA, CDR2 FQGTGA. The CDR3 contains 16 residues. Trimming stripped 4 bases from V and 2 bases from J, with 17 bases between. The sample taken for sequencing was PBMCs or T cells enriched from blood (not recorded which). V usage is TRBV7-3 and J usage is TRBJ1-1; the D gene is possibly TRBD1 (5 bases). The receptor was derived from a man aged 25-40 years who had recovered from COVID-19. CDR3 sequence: CASSSYRLQANTEAFF. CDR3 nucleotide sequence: TGTGCCAGCAGCTCCTATCGCTTACAGGCTAACACTGAAGCTTTCTTT.